The clone carrying this T cell receptor (beta chain) has more than one count but fewer than ten. Its antigen remains unidentified. As previously described, bulk TCR libraries were made using listed TCR primers. TCRdb reprocessed the PCR reads via MiXCR and lists one record per CDR3 protein. The sample has about 10,000 distinct CDR3 sequences; roughly 22% are singletons. This record comes from a study of molecular identifiers for immune sequencing clone quantification. General study results and limits: Whereas clones above 20 RNA copies held under 1% of naive-cell molecules, they held over 98% of effector molecules.

This receptor was identified in a human donor in good health. Some libraries in this study had Jurkat cell RNA spiked in. The sequencing sample was made of naive CD8+ T cells from blood, with Jurkat cell RNA spiked in. As for subset: FACS-sorted CD8+CD4-CCR7+CD45RA+ naive T cells.

The DNA for the CDR3 is TGCGCCAGCAGCCAAGAAAGGCAGAACTCCTACGAGCAGTACTTC. Translating it yields CASSQERQNSYEQYF. The chain joins TRBV4-3 to TRBJ2-7; unclear D gene. CDR1 and CDR2 from the germline V gene are LGHNA and YSLEER. Deletions cut 0 bases from V and 0 bases from J, with 9 bases between. This CDR3 has 15 residues.